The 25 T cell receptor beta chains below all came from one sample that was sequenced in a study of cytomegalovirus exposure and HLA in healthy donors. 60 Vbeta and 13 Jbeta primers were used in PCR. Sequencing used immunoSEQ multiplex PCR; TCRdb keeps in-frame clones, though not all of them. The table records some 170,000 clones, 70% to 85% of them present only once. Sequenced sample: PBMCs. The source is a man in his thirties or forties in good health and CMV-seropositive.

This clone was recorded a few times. CDR3 protein: CASSQDRNGMRPQHF. In DNA, the CDR3 is TGCGCCAGCAGCCAAGATCGGAACGGGATGCGGCCCCAGCATTTT. The gene calls are TRBV4-1 and TRBJ1-5; D not certain. The CDR3 totals 15 residues. In germline, CDR1 is MGHRA, CDR2 YSYEKL. The V end lost 0 bases, the J end lost 9 bases, and 15 bases lay between the germline ends.

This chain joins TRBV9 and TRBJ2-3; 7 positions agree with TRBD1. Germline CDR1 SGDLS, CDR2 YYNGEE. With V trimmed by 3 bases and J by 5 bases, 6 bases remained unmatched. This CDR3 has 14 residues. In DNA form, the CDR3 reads TGTGCCAGCAGCGCCAGACAGGGATTAGATACGCAGTATTTT. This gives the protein CASSARQGLDTQYF. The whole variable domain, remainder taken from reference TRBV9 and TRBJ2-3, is DSGVTQTPKHLITATGQRVTLRCSPRSGDLSVYWYQQSLDQGLQFLIQYYNGEERAKGNILERFSAQQFPDLHSELNLSSLELGDSALYFCASSARQGLDTQYFGPGTRLTVL.

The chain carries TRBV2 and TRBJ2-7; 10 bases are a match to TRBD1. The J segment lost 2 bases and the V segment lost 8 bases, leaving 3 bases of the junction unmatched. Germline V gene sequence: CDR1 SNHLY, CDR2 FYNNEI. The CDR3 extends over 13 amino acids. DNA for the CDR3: TGTGCCAGCGGGGGACAGGGGACCTACGAGCAGTACTTC. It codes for CASGGQGTYEQYF.

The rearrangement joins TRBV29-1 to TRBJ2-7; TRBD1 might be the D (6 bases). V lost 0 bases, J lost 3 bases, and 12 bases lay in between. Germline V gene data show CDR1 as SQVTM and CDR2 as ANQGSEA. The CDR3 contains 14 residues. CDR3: CSVEDRTVGYEQYF. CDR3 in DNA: TGCAGCGTTGAAGATCGGACAGTGGGCTACGAGCAGTACTTC.

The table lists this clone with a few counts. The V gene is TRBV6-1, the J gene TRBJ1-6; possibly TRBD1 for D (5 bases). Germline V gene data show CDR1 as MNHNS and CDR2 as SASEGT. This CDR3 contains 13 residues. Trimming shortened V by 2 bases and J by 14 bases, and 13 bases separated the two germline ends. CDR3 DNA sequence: TGTGCCAGCAGTGAACGGGGGACCGAATCCCTCCACTTT. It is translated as CASSERGTESLHF.

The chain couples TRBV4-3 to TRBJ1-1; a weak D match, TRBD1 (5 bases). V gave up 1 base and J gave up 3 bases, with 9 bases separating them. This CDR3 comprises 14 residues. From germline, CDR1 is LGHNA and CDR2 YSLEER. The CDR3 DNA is TGCGCCAGCAGCCAAGTGGGGCCGGACACTGAAGCTTTCTTT. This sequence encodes CASSQVGPDTEAFF.

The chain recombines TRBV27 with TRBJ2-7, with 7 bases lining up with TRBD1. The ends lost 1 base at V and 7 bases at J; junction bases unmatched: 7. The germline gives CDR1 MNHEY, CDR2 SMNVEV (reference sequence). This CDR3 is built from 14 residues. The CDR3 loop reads CASSLLGGLREQYF. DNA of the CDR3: TGTGCCAGCAGTTTATTAGGGGGCCTAAGGGAGCAGTACTTC.

In nucleotides, the CDR3 is TGTGCCTGGAGTGCTACAGGGACCTACGAGCAGTACTTC. Its protein is CAWSATGTYEQYF. The V and J genes are TRBV30 and TRBJ2-7; a possible D gene is TRBD1 (6 bases). Germline values: CDR1 GTSNPN, CDR2 SVGIG (reference sequence). Trimming cost V 1 base and J 2 bases, with 9 bases left between them. This CDR3 is 13 amino acids long.

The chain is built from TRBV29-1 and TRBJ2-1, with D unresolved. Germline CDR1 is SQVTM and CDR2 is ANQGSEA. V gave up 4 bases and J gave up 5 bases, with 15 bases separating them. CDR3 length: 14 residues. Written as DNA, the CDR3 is TGCAGCGTTGGTTTTAGGCAGGCCAACAATGAGCAGTTCTTC. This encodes CSVGFRQANNEQFF.

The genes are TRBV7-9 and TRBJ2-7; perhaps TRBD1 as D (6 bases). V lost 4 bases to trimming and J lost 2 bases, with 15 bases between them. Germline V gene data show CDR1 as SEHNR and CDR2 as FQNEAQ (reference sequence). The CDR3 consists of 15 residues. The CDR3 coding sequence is TGTGCCAGCAGCTCGAGGCAGGGGAGAGCCTACGAGCAGTACTTC. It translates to CASSSRQGRAYEQYF.

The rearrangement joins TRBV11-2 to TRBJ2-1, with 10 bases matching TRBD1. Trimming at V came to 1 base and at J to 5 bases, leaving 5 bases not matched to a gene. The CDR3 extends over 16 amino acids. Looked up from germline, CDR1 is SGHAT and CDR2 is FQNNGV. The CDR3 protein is CASSLGRTGGNNEQFF. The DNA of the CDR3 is TGTGCCAGCAGCTTAGGCCGGACAGGGGGAAACAATGAGCAGTTCTTC.

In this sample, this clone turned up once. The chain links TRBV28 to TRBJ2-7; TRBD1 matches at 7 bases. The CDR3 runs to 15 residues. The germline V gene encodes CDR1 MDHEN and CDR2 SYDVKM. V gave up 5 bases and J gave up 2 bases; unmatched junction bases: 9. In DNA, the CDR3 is TGTGCCAGCAGTCCCCGGGACAGCGCGGCCTACGAGCAGTACTTC. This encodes CASSPRDSAAYEQYF.

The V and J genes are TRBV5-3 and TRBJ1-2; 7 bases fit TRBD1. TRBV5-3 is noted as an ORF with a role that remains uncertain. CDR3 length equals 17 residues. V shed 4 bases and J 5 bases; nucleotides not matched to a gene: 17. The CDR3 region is CARSPSRQGTSQYGYTF. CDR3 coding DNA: TGTGCCAGAAGCCCCTCCCGACAGGGTACGAGTCAGTATGGCTACACCTTC.

This CDR3 reads CASTQGTTNIQYF. DNA of the CDR3: TGTGCCAGCACCCAAGGGACAACGAACATTCAGTACTTC. The chain joins TRBV2 to TRBJ2-4, with D possibly being TRBD1 (6 bases). The germline V gene encodes CDR1 SNHLY and CDR2 FYNNEI. With 7 bases removed from V and 7 bases from J, the gap between germline ends came to 14 bases. This CDR3 contains 13 residues.

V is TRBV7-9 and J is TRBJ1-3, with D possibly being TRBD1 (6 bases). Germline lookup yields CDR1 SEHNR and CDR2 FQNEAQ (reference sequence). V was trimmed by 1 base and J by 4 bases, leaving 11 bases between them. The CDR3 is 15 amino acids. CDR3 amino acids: CASSLDAGAGNTIYF. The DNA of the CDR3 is TGTGCCAGCAGCTTAGATGCAGGGGCAGGAAACACCATATATTTT.

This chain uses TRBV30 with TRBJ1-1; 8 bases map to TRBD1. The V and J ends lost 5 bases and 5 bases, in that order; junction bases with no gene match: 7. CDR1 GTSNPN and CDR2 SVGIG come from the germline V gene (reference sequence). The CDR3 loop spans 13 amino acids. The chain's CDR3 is CAWHITGGTEAFF. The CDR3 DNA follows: TGTGCCTGGCACATTACAGGGGGAACTGAAGCTTTCTTT.

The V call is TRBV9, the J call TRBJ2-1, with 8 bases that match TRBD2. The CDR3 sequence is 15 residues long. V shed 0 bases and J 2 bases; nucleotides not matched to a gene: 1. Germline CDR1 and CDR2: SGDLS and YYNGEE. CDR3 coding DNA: TGTGCCAGCAGCGTAGGGGGACTAGCCTACAATGAGCAGTTCTTC. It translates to CASSVGGLAYNEQFF.

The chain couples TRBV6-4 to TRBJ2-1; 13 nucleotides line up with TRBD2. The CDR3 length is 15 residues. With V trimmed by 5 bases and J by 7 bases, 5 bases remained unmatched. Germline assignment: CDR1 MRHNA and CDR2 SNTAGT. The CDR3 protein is CASSLTSGGWNEQFF. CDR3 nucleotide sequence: TGTGCCAGCAGTCTGACTAGCGGGGGGTGGAATGAGCAGTTCTTC.

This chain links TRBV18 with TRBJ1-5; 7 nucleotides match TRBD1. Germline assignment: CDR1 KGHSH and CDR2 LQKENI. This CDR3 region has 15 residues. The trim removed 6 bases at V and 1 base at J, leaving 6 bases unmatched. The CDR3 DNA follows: TGTGCCAGCTCCCCAACAGGGGCGAGCAATCAGCCCCAGCATTTT. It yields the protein CASSPTGASNQPQHF.

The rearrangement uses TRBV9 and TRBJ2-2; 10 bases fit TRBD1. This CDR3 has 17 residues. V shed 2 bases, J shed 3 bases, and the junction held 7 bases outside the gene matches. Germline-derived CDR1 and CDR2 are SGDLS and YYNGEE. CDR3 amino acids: CASSVRQGARDTGELFF. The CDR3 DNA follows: TGTGCCAGCAGCGTCAGACAGGGGGCGAGAGACACCGGGGAGCTGTTTTTT.

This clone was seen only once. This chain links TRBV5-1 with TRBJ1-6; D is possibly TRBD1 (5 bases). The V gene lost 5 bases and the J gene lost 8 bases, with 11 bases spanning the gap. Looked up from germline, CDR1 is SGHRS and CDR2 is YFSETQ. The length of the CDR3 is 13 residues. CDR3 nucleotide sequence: TGCGCCAGCAGTTACAGGAGGGATTCACCCCTCCACTTT. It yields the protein CASSYRRDSPLHF.

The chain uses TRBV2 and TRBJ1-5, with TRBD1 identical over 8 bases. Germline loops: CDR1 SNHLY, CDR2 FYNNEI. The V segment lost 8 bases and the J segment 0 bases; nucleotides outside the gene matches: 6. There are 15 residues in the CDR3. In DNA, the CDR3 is TGTGCCAGCGAATTCGGACAGGGTAGCAATCAGCCCCAGCATTTT. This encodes CASEFGQGSNQPQHF.

The CDR3 here is CASSATRGGAETQYF. The CDR3 DNA reads TGTGCCAGCAGCGCCACCCGCGGAGGTGCCGAGACCCAGTACTTC. The chain combines TRBV2 with TRBJ2-5, with D maybe TRBD2 (5 bases). This CDR3 has 15 residues. CDR1 is SNHLY, CDR2 FYNNEI, per germline. Trimming removed 6 bases at V and 5 bases at J, with 19 bases between. The entire variable domain, with the rest obtained from reference TRBV2 and TRBJ2-5, is as follows: EPEVTQTPSHQVTQMGQEVILRCVPISNHLYFYWYRQILGQKVEFLVSFYNNEISEKSEIFDDQFSVERPDGSNFTLKIRSTKLEDSAMYFCASSATRGGAETQYFGPGTRLLVL.

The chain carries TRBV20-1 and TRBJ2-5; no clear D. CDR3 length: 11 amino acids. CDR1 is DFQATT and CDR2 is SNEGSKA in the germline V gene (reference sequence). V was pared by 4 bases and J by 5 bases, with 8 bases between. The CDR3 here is CSAMAVETQYF. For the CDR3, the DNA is TGCAGTGCTATGGCTGTGGAGACCCAGTACTTC.

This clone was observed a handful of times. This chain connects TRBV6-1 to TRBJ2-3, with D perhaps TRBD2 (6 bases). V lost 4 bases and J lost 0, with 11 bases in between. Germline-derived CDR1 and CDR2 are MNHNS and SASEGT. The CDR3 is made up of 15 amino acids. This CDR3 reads CASSVGGASTDTQYF. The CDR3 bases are TGTGCCAGCAGTGTCGGCGGGGCTAGCACAGATACGCAGTATTTT.